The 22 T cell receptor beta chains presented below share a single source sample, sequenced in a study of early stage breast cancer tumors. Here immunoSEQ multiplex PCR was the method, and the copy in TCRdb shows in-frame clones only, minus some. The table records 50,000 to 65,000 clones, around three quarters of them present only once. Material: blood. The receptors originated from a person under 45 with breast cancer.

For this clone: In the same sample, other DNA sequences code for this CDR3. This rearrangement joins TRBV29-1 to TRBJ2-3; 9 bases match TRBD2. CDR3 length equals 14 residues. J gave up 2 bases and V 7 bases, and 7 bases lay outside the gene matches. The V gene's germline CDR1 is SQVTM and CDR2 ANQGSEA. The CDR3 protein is CSGEAGGFTDTQYF. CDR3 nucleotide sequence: TGCAGCGGAGAGGCGGGAGGGTTCACAGATACGCAGTATTTT.

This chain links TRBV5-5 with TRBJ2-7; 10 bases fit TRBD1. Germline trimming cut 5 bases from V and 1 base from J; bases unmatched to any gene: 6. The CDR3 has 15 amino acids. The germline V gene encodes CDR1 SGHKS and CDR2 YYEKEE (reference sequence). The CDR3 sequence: CASSPGTGASYEQYF. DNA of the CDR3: TGTGCCAGCAGTCCCGGGACAGGGGCTTCCTACGAGCAGTACTTC.

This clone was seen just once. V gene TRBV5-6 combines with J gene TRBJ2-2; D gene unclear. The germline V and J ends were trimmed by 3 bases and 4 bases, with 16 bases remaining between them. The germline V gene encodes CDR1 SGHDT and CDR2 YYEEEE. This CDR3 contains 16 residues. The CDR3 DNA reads TGTGCCAGCAGCTCGCCGCCTCCAGCGCCCACCGGGGAGCTGTTTTTT. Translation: CASSSPPPAPTGELFF.

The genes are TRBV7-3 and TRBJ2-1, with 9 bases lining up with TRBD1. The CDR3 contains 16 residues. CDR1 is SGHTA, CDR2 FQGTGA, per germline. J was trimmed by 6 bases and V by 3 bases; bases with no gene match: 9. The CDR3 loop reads CASSFGTGTSVNEQFF. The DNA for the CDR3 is TGTGCCAGCAGCTTCGGGACAGGGACTTCAGTCAATGAGCAGTTCTTC.

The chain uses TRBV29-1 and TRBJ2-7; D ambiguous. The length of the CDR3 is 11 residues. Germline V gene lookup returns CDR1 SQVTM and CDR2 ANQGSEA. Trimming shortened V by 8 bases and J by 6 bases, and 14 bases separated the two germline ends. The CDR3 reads CSSNLGGEQYF. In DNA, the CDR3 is TGCAGCTCAAATTTAGGCGGCGAGCAGTACTTC.

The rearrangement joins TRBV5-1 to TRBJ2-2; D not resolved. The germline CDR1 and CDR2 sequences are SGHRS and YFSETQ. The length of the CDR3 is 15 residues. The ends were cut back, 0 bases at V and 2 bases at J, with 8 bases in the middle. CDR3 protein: CASSLEAENTGELFF. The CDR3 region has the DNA TGCGCCAGCAGCTTGGAGGCAGAAAACACCGGGGAGCTGTTTTTT.

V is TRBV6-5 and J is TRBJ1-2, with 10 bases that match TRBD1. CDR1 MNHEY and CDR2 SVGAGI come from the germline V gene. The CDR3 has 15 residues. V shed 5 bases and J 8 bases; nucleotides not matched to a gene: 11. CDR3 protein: CASSGRDRGSGGYTF. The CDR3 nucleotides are TGTGCCAGCAGTGGCCGGGACAGGGGCTCGGGGGGCTACACCTTC.

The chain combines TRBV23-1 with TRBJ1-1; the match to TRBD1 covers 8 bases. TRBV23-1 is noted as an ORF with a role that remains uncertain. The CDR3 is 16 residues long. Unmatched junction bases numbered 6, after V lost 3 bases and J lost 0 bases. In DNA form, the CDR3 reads TGCGCCAGCAGTCACTCCGGACAGGGTCTGAACACTGAAGCTTTCTTT. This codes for CASSHSGQGLNTEAFF.

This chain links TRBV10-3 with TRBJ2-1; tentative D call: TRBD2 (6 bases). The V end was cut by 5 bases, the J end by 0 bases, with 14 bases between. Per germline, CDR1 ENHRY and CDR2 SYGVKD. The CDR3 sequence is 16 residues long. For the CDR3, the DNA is TGTGCCATCAGTAATGACCGGGACTCCTCCTACAATGAGCAGTTCTTC. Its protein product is CAISNDRDSSYNEQFF.

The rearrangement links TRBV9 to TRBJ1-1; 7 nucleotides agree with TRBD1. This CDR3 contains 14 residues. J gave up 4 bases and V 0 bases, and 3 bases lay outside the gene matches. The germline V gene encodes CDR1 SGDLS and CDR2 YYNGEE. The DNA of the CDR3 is TGTGCCAGCAGCGTAGGCAGGGGGGGCACTGAAGCTTTCTTT. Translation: CASSVGRGGTEAFF.

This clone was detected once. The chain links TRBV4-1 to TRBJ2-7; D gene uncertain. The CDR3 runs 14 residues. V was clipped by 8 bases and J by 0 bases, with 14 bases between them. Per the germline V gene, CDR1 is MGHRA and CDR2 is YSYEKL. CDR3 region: CASGPAAASYEQYF. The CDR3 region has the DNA TGCGCCAGCGGCCCTGCGGCGGCCTCCTACGAGCAGTACTTC.

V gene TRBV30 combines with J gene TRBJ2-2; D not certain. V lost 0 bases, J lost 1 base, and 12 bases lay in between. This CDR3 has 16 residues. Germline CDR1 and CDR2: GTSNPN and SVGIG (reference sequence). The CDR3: CAWSVYGGRNTGELFF. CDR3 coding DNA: TGTGCCTGGAGTGTATACGGCGGACGGAACACCGGGGAGCTGTTTTTT.

Here the CDR3 reads CASSERQGSYEQYF. The CDR3 region has the DNA TGTGCCAGCAGCGAGAGACAGGGATCCTACGAGCAGTACTTC. The gene calls are TRBV14 and TRBJ2-7, with TRBD1 identical over 7 bases. The CDR3 consists of 14 residues. V was pared by 5 bases and J by 1 base, with 5 bases of the junction left unmatched. Germline CDR1 SGHDN, CDR2 FVKESK.

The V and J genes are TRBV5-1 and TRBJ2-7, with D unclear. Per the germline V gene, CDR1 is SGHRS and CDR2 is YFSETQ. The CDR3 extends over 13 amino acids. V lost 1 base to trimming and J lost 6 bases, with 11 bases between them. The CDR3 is CASSLIGIREQYF. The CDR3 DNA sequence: TGCGCCAGCAGCTTGATTGGTATCCGCGAGCAGTACTTC.

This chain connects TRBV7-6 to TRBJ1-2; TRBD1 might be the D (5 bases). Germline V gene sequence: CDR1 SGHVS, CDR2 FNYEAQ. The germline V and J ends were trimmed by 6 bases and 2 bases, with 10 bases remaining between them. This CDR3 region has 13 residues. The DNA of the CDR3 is TGTGCCAGCAGTCAAGACAGCAACTATGGCTACACCTTC. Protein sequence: CASSQDSNYGYTF.

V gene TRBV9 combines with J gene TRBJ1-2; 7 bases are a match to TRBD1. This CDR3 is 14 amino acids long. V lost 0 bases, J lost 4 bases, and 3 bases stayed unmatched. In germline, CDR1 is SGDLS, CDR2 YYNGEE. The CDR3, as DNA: TGTGCCAGCAGCGTAGCACCAGGGGGCTATGGCTACACCTTC. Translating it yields CASSVAPGGYGYTF.

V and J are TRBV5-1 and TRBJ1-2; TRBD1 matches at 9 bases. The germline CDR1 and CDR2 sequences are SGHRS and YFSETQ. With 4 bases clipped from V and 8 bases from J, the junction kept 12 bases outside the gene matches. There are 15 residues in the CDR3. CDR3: CASSQGQGNIVGYTF. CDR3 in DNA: TGCGCCAGCAGCCAAGGACAGGGGAATATTGTCGGCTACACCTTC. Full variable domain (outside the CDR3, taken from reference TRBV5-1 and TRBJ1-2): KAGVTQTPRYLIKTRGQQVTLSCSPISGHRSVSWYQQTPGQGLQFLFEYFSETQRNKGNFPGRFSGRQFSNSRSEMNVSTLELGDSALYLCASSQGQGNIVGYTFGSGTRLTVV.

DNA of the CDR3: TGCGCCAGCAGCCGAGGAGGCCAGGGGGGCGAGCAGTACTTC. Protein product: CASSRGGQGGEQYF. The rearrangement uses TRBV5-1 and TRBJ2-7; D might be TRBD1 (7 bases). The V end was cut by 4 bases, the J end by 6 bases, with 17 bases between. The CDR3 contains 14 residues. Per the germline V gene, CDR1 is SGHRS and CDR2 is YFSETQ. The variable domain in full, with the rest retrieved from reference TRBV5-1 and TRBJ2-7, is KAGVTQTPRYLIKTRGQQVTLSCSPISGHRSVSWYQQTPGQGLQFLFEYFSETQRNKGNFPGRFSGRQFSNSRSEMNVSTLELGDSALYLCASSRGGQGGEQYFGPGTRLTVT.

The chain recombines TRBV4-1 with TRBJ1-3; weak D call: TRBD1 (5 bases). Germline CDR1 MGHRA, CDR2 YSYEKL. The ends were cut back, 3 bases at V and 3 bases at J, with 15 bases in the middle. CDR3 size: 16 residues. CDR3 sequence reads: CASSQRAGRGGNTIYF. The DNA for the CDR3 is TGCGCCAGCAGCCAGAGGGCGGGGCGGGGTGGAAACACCATATATTTT.

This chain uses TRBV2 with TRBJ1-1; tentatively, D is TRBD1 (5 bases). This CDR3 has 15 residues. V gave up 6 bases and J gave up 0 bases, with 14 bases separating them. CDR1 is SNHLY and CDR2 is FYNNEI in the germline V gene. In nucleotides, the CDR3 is TGTGCCAGCAGCTTAAGACAGAGGATGAACACTGAAGCTTTCTTT. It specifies CASSLRQRMNTEAFF.

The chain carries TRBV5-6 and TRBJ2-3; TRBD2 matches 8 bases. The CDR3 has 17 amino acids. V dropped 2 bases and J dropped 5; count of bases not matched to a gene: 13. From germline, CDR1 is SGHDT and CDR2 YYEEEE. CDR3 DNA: TGTGCCAGCAGCTTAACTTCGGGGCGAGCGGGAGTAGATACGCAGTATTTT. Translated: CASSLTSGRAGVDTQYF.

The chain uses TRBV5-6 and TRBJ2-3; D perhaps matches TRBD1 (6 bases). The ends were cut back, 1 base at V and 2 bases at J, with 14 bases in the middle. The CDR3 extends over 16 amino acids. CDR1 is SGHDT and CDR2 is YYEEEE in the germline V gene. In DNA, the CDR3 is TGTGCCAGCAGCTTGACGGACAGATATATCACAGATACGCAGTATTTT. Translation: CASSLTDRYITDTQYF.